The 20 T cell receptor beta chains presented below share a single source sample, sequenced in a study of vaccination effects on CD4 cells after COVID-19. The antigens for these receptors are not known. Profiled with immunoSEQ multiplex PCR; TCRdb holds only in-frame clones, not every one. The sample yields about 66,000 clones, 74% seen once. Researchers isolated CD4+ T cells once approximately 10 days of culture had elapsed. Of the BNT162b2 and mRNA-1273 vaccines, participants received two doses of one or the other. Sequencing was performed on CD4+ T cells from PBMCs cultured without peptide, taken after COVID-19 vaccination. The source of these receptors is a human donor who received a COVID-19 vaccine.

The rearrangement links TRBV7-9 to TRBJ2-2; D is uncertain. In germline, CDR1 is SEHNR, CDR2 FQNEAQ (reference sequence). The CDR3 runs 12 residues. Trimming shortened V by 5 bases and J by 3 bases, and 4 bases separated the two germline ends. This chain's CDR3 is CASSPHTGELFF. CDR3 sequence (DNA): TGTGCCAGCAGCCCGCACACCGGGGAGCTGTTTTTT.

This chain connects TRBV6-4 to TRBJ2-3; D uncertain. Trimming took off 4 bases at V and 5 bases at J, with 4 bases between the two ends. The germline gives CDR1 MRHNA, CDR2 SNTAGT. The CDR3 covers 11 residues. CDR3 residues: CASSAGDTQYF. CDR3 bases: TGTGCCAGCAGTGCTGGAGATACGCAGTATTTT.

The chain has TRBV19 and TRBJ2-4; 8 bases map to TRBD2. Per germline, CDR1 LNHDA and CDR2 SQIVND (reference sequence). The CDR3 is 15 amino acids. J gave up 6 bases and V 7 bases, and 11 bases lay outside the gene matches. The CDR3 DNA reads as TGTGCCAGTACCAAAGTTGCGGGGGGAGGAAACATTCAGTACTTC. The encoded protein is CASTKVAGGGNIQYF.

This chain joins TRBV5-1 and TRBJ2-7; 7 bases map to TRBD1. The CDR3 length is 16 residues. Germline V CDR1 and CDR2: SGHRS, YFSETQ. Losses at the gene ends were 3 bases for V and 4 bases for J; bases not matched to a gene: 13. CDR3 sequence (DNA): TGCGCCAGCAGCTGTTTAATCCGGGACAGCTTTTACGAGCAGTACGTC. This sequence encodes CASSCLIRDSFYEQYV.

This CDR3 is CASRKGQGAIYSNQPQHF. The CDR3 nucleotides read TGTGCCAGCAGGAAGGGACAGGGGGCGATTTATAGCAATCAGCCCCAGCATTTT. The chain is built from TRBV28 and TRBJ1-5, with 12 positions matching TRBD1. The V and J ends lost 6 bases and 0 bases, in that order; junction bases with no gene match: 9. The CDR3 loop spans 18 amino acids. From germline, CDR1 is MDHEN and CDR2 SYDVKM.

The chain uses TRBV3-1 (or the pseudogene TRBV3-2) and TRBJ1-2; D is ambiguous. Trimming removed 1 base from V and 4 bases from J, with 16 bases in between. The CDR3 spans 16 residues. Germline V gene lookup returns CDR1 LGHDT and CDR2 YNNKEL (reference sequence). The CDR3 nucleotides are TGTGCCAGCAGCCAAGGGGCAACCTTCACCCCCTATGGCTACACCTTC. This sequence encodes CASSQGATFTPYGYTF.

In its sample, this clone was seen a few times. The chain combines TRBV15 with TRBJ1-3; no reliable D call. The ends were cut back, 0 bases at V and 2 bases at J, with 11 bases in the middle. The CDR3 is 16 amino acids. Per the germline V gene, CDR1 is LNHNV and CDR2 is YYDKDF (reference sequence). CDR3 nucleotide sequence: TGTGCCACCAGCAGAGATCGCCAGGCCCCTGGAAACACCATATATTTT. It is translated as CATSRDRQAPGNTIYF.

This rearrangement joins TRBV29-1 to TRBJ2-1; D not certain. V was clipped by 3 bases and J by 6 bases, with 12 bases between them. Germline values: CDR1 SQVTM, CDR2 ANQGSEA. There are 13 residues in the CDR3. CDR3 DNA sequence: TGCAGCGTTGACCCCAGCTACGGCAATGAGCAGTTCTTC. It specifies CSVDPSYGNEQFF.

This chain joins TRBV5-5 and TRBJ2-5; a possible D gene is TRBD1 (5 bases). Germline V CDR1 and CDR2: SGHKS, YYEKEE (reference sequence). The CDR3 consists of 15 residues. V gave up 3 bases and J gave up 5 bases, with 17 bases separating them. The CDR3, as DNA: TGTGCCAGCAGCTCATCAGGGATTTTTTCGGAGACCCAGTACTTC. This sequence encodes CASSSSGIFSETQYF.

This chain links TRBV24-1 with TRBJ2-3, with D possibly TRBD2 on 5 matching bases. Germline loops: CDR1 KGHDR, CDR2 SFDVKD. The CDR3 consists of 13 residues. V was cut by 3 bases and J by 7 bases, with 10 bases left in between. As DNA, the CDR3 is TGTGCCACCAGTGATCCGACTACATATACGCAGTATTTT. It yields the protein CATSDPTTYTQYF.

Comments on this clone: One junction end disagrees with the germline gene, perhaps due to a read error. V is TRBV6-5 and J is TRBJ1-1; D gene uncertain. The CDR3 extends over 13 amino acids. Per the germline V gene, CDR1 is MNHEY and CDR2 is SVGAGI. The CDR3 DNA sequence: TGTGCCAGCAGAGTTCACCAGAACGCTGAAGCTTTCTTT. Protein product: CASRVHQNAEAFF.

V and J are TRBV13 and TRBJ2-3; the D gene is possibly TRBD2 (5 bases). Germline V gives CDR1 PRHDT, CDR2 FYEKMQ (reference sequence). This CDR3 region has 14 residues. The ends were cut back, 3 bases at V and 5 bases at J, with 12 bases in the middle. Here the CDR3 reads CASSLGAGVDTQYF. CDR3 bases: TGTGCCAGCAGCTTGGGAGCAGGTGTAGATACGCAGTATTTT. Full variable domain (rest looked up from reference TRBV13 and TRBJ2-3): AAGVIQSPRHLIKEKRETATLKCYPIPRHDTVYWYQQGPGQDPQFLISFYEKMQSDKGSIPDRFSAQQFSDYHSELNMSSLELGDSALYFCASSLGAGVDTQYFGPGTRLTVL.

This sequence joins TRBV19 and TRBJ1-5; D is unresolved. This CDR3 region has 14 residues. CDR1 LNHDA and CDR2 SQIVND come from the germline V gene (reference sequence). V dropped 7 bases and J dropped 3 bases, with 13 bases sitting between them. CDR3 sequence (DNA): TGTGCCAGTATTTCCCCGGGCCACAATCAGCCCCAGCATTTT. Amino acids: CASISPGHNQPQHF.

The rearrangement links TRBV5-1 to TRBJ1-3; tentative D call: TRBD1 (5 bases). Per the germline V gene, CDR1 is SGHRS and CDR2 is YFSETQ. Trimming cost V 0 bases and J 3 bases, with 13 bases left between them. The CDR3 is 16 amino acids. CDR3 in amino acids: CASSLAGSRHGNTIYF. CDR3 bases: TGCGCCAGCAGCTTGGCAGGGTCACGCCATGGAAACACCATATATTTT.

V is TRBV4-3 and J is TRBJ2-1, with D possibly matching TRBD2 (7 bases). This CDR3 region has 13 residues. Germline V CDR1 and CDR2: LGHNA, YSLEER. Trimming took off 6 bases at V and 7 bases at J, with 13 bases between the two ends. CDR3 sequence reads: CASRKGGANEQFF. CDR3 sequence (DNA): TGCGCCAGCAGGAAGGGGGGGGCAAATGAGCAGTTCTTC.

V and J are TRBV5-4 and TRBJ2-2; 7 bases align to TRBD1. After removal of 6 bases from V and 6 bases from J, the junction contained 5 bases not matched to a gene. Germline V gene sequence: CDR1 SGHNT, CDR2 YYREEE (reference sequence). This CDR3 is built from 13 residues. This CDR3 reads CASTIDRAGELFF. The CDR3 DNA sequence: TGTGCCAGCACCATTGACAGGGCCGGGGAGCTGTTTTTT.

The CDR3 DNA follows: TGTGCCAGCAGCAACTGGGCGGGGGGGCGCAAAAACATTCAGTACTTC. Translation gives CASSNWAGGRKNIQYF. V usage is TRBV21-1 and J usage is TRBJ2-4; TRBD2, the D gene given by the table, was not confirmed from the DNA. TRBV21-1 counts as a pseudogene. The CDR3 spans 16 residues.

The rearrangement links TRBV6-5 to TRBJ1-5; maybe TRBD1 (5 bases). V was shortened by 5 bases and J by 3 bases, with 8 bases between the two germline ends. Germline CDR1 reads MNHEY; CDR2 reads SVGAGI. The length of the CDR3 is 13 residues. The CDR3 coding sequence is TGTGCCAGCAGTCAGGGCCTCAATCAGCCCCAGCATTTT. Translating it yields CASSQGLNQPQHF.

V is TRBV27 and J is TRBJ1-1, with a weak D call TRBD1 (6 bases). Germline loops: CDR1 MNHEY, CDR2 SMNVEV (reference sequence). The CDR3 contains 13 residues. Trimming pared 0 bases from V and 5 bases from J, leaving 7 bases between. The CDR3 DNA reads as TGTGCCAGCAGTTTATCAGGGGGAACTGAAGCTTTCTTT. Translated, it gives CASSLSGGTEAFF.

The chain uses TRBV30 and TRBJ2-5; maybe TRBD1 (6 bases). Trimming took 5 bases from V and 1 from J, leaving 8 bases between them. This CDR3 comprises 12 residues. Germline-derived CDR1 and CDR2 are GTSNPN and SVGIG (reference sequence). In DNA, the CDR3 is TGTGCCTGGGGGACACTCCAAGAGACCCAGTACTTC. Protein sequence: CAWGTLQETQYF.